These 21 T cell receptor beta chains share one sample of origin, sequenced in a study of CD8 T cells in ankylosing spondylitis. General study points: About 8 highly homologous variants made up a TCR beta motif, and this motif appeared characteristic of ankylosing spondylitis blood.

TCRdb re-derived calls from the 5' RACE reads in MiXCR, one entry per CDR3 protein. In the table there are around 770,000 distinct CDR3 sequences, about 12% of which are singletons. No antigens are known for them. The sample was blood, either unsorted or a sorted T cell fraction (not recorded which). Source of these receptors: a male donor with ankylosing spondylitis.

This clonotype was counted many times. The chain employs TRBV20-1 and TRBJ2-5; possible D gene TRBD1, 5 bases. Germline loops: CDR1 DFQATT, CDR2 SNEGSKA (reference sequence). There are 15 residues in the CDR3. Trimming shortened V by 3 bases and J by 5 bases, and 19 bases separated the two germline ends. The CDR3 bases are TGCAGTGCTAGTACCCTCGTGGGGCTAAAGGAGACCCAGTACTTC. It encodes CSASTLVGLKETQYF.

This clonotype was recorded many times. V gene TRBV18 combines with J gene TRBJ1-3; D remains unclear. The V gene's germline CDR1 is KGHSH and CDR2 LQKENI. The germline V and J ends were trimmed by 2 bases and 7 bases, with 12 bases remaining between them. This CDR3 has 14 residues. CDR3 nucleotide sequence: TGTGCCAGCTCACCAGAGAGCCGGATTAACACCATATATTTT. It yields the protein CASSPESRINTIYF.

In its sample, this clonotype was seen a few times. The chain joins TRBV20-1 to TRBJ1-1; the D gene is possibly TRBD1 (6 bases). The CDR3 covers 14 residues. Germline loops: CDR1 DFQATT, CDR2 SNEGSKA (reference sequence). V lost 5 bases, J lost 4 bases, and 17 bases lay in between. The CDR3 sequence is CSADERGRRTEAFF. The CDR3 DNA reads as TGCAGTGCTGACGAAAGGGGGAGACGCACTGAAGCTTTCTTT.

The table lists this clonotype with a few counts. This chain connects TRBV4-2 to TRBJ1-1; 10 bases agree with TRBD1. CDR1 LGHNA and CDR2 YNFKEQ come from the germline V gene. The CDR3 has 18 residues. Trimming removed 1 base from V and 0 bases from J; junction bases left unmatched: 8. As DNA, the CDR3 is TGTGCCAGCAGCCAAGTTGAGGGGACAGGGGATATGAACACTGAAGCTTTCTTT. It yields the protein CASSQVEGTGDMNTEAFF.

This clonotype was counted a few times. V gene TRBV4-3 combines with J gene TRBJ2-5, with no clear D. The V end lost 1 base, the J end lost 5 bases, and 14 bases lay between the germline ends. CDR1 and CDR2 from the germline V gene are LGHNA and YSLEER. CDR3 length equals 15 residues. The chain's CDR3 is CASSQVWAPGETQYF. As DNA, the CDR3 is TGCGCCAGCAGCCAAGTTTGGGCGCCCGGGGAGACCCAGTACTTC.

This sequence joins TRBV20-1 and TRBJ2-1, with 10 positions matching TRBD2. The CDR3 is made up of 15 amino acids. V shed 5 bases and J 2 bases; nucleotides not matched to a gene: 6. CDR1 DFQATT and CDR2 SNEGSKA come from the germline V gene (reference sequence). The CDR3 region has the DNA TGCAGTGCTGACCCTCTAGCGGGGGCCTACAATGAGCAGTTCTTC. This translates into CSADPLAGAYNEQFF.

The chain has TRBV12-3 or TRBV12-4 and TRBJ2-1, with D perhaps TRBD1 or TRBD2 (5 bases each). V was pared by 6 bases and J by 7 bases, with 13 bases between. The CDR3 has 13 amino acids. CDR3 sequence: CASSWDAENEQFF. For the CDR3, the DNA is TGTGCCAGCAGCTGGGACGCGGAGAATGAGCAGTTCTTC.

This clonotype was seen at least ten times. The rearrangement links TRBV20-1 to TRBJ1-2; D remains unclear. Germline-derived CDR1 and CDR2 are DFQATT and SNEGSKA (reference sequence). The CDR3 runs to 11 residues. Trimming left V 1 base short and J 8 bases short, with 8 bases between. CDR3 region: CSARGVYGYTF. The CDR3 DNA reads TGCAGTGCTAGAGGAGTATACGGCTACACCTTC.

The chain links TRBV12-3 or TRBV12-4 to TRBJ2-7, with a possible D match to TRBD1 (5 bases). V was trimmed by 1 base and J by 5 bases, leaving 12 bases between them. The length of the CDR3 is 14 residues. CDR3 nucleotide sequence: TGTGCCAGCAGTTTAGGGGCAGGGTATCACGAGCAGTACTTC. It codes for CASSLGAGYHEQYF.

The sample holds a few counts of this clonotype. V and J are TRBV7-6 and TRBJ1-4; no clear D. The germline V and J ends were trimmed by 5 bases and 7 bases, with 8 bases remaining between them. Germline V gene data show CDR1 as SGHVS and CDR2 as FNYEAQ. The length of the CDR3 is 12 residues. The CDR3 here is CASSALREKLFF. The CDR3 DNA sequence: TGTGCCAGCAGCGCGTTACGTGAAAAACTGTTTTTT.

This clonotype was seen only a few times. The CDR3 spells CASSSRGARDQPQHF. CDR3 DNA sequence: TGTGCCAGCAGCTCCAGGGGGGCGCGAGATCAGCCCCAGCATTTT. The V and J genes are TRBV7-9 and TRBJ1-5; 7 nucleotides match TRBD1. Germline V gene data show CDR1 as SEHNR and CDR2 as FQNEAQ (reference sequence). Trimming removed 4 bases from V and 5 bases from J; junction bases left unmatched: 8. The CDR3 spans 15 residues.

This clonotype has ten or more counts. This chain links TRBV12-3 or TRBV12-4 with TRBJ2-5, with D perhaps assigned TRBD1 or TRBD2 (5 bases each). V was trimmed by 3 bases and J by 5 bases, leaving 10 bases between them. The CDR3 has 13 residues. In nucleotides, the CDR3 is TGTGCCAGCAGTTTGGGACCCGATGAGACCCAGTACTTC. It codes for CASSLGPDETQYF.

This clonotype was found a few times. The junction departs from the called germline gene at one end, perhaps through a read error. The chain links TRBV7-2 to TRBJ1-1; D is unclear. CDR1 is SGHTA, CDR2 FQGNSA, per germline. This CDR3 region has 13 residues. The CDR3 spells CASTLFPGTEAFF. The CDR3 DNA follows: TGTGCCAGCACCTTATTCCCGGGAACTGAAGCTTTCTTT.

There are a few counts of this clonotype. V gene TRBV12-3 or TRBV12-4 combines with J gene TRBJ1-1; D uncertain. V shed 3 bases and J shed 5 bases, with 10 bases lying between them. The CDR3 runs to 13 residues. The CDR3 region is CASSFLLGTEAFF. The CDR3 DNA reads as TGTGCCAGCAGTTTCCTTTTGGGTACTGAAGCTTTCTTT.

This clonotype was counted a few times. The V gene is TRBV29-1, the J gene TRBJ2-2; TRBD1 or TRBD2 may be the D gene (6 bases each). The CDR3 spans 14 residues. From germline, CDR1 is SQVTM and CDR2 ANQGSEA. V lost 6 bases to trimming and J lost 1 base, with 12 bases between them. The CDR3 DNA follows: TGCAGCGTCCGGAGGGGGTGGAACACCGGGGAGCTGTTTTTT. It yields the protein CSVRRGWNTGELFF.

This clonotype was detected only a few times. This chain links TRBV7-9 with TRBJ1-1; unclear D gene. V lost 1 base and J 4 bases, leaving 7 bases between the germline ends. In germline, CDR1 is SEHNR, CDR2 FQNEAQ (reference sequence). The CDR3 has 13 residues. The CDR3 DNA is TGTGCCAGCAGCTTAGGGCAGCTCACTGAAGCTTTCTTT. This encodes CASSLGQLTEAFF.

The gene calls are TRBV5-1 and TRBJ1-2, with D perhaps TRBD1 (5 bases). CDR1 SGHRS and CDR2 YFSETQ come from the germline V gene. This CDR3 is built from 13 residues. The germline V and J ends were trimmed by 3 bases and 5 bases, with 11 bases remaining between them. The CDR3 reads CASSSDKKYGYTF. The CDR3 DNA reads as TGCGCCAGCAGCTCGGACAAAAAATATGGCTACACCTTC.

The V gene is TRBV18, the J gene TRBJ1-1; D is ambiguous. This CDR3 contains 13 residues. V lost 3 bases to trimming and J lost 7 bases, with 12 bases between them. Germline V lookup: CDR1 KGHSH, CDR2 LQKENI. Here the CDR3 reads CASSPYPSGEAFF. The CDR3 DNA sequence: TGTGCCAGCTCACCGTACCCGTCCGGTGAAGCTTTCTTT.

V is TRBV18 and J is TRBJ2-3; weak D call: TRBD2 (5 bases). CDR1 KGHSH and CDR2 LQKENI come from the germline V gene. The CDR3 length is 14 residues. Trimming pared 0 bases from V and 2 bases from J, leaving 6 bases between. The CDR3 sequence: CASSPPGLTDTQYF. Written as DNA, the CDR3 is TGTGCCAGCTCACCACCAGGACTCACAGATACGCAGTATTTT.

The chain carries TRBV6-1 and TRBJ1-4; D unclear. CDR1 and CDR2 from the germline V gene are MNHNS and SASEGT. The V and J ends lost 6 bases and 8 bases respectively, with 19 bases between them. The CDR3 is 15 residues long. CDR3 sequence: CASRADGVGFEKLFF. The CDR3 DNA sequence: TGTGCCAGCAGGGCCGACGGGGTCGGGTTCGAAAAACTGTTTTTT.

The V gene is TRBV11-3, the J gene TRBJ2-3; 15 bases agree with TRBD2. Germline V gives CDR1 SGHNT, CDR2 YENEEA. This CDR3 has 17 amino acids. V lost 5 bases to trimming and J lost 1 base; unmatched junction nucleotides: 4. The CDR3 here is CASSPGLAGGGTDTQYF. The CDR3 DNA reads as TGTGCCAGCAGCCCCGGACTAGCGGGAGGGGGCACAGATACGCAGTATTTT.